This T cell receptor beta chain was captured in a study of Graves' ophthalmopathy and Graves' hyperthyroidism. Using RNA transcripts, the TCR beta CDR3 regions were amplified. First-round RT-PCR with HTBI primers preceded a second-round multiplex PCR. Using its own MiXCR run on the multiplex PCR reads, TCRdb lists one record per CDR3 protein. The table has tens of thousands of distinct CDR3 sequences, approximately 50% seen once. Certain patients, namely those with other autoimmune diseases, uncontrolled infections, pregnancy or lactation, were excluded. Germline-derived CDR1 and CDR2 are SEHNR and FQNEAQ (reference sequence). Trimming left V 4 bases short and J 3 bases short, with 10 bases between. The CDR3 is 13 amino acids. This clonotype was counted ten times or more.

The receptor was isolated from an adult woman with Graves' ophthalmopathy. J is TRBJ2-7 and V is TRBV7-9; maybe TRBD2 (5 bases). Sequenced material: peripheral blood. The CDR3 sequence is CASSSGYYYEQYF. CDR3 coding DNA: TGTGCCAGCAGCTCGGGATATTACTACGAGCAGTACTTC.